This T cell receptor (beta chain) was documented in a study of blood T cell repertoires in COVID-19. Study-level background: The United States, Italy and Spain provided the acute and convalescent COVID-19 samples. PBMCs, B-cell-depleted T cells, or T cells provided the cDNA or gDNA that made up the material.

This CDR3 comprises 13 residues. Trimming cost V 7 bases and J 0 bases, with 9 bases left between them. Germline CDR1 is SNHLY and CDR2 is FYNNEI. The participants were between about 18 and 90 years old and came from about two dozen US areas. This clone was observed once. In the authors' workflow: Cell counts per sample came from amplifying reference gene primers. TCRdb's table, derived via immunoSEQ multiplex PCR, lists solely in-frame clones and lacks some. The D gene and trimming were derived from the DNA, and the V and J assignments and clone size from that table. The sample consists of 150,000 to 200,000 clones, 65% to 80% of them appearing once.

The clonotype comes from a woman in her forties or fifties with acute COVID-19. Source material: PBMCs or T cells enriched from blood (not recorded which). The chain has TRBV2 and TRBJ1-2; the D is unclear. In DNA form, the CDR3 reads TGTGCCAGCACAGAAAATTCTAACTATGGCTACACCTTC. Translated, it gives CASTENSNYGYTF.